Shown below are 29 T cell receptor beta chains from a single sample sequenced in a study of T-cell memory formation after mild COVID-19. A single record per CDR3 protein comes from TCRdb applying MiXCR to the 5' RACE reads. The sample shows 130,000 to 150,000 distinct CDR3 sequences, 15% to 20% of them seen only once. Specimen: PBMCs or a T cell subset sorted from them (not recorded which). These receptors were obtained from an adult woman who had mild COVID-19 (a few samples of this study predate the infection). Cell type and time point are not known.

V gene TRBV20-1 combines with J gene TRBJ2-5; D is uncertain. The germline V gene encodes CDR1 DFQATT and CDR2 SNEGSKA (reference sequence). The V and J ends lost 7 bases and 5 bases respectively, with 20 bases between them. The length of the CDR3 is 14 residues. CDR3 DNA: TGCAGTGTGCTAATAGGGCTTACAGCGGAGACCCAGTACTTC. Amino acid sequence: CSVLIGLTAETQYF.

V and J are TRBV20-1 and TRBJ2-7, with TRBD1 as a possible D gene (5 bases). V was clipped by 5 bases and J by 2 bases, with 13 bases between them. Germline loops: CDR1 DFQATT, CDR2 SNEGSKA (reference sequence). CDR3 length: 13 residues. CDR3 protein: CSAAGIPTYEQYF. The CDR3 DNA reads as TGCAGTGCTGCAGGGATACCAACCTACGAGCAGTACTTC.

This clonotype was counted ten times or more. V usage is TRBV7-8 and J usage is TRBJ2-3; D might be TRBD2 (7 bases). The CDR3 totals 16 residues. Trimming cost V 6 bases and J 0 bases, with 16 bases left between them. Germline CDR1 and CDR2: SGHVS and FQNEAQ. The CDR3 coding sequence is TGTGCCAGCAGACCTAGCCGGGGGGCTAGCACAGATACGCAGTATTTT. Translating it yields CASRPSRGASTDTQYF.

This clonotype was counted only a few times. The chain recombines TRBV6-6 with TRBJ2-1, with a possible D match to TRBD2 (7 bases). Germline V CDR1 and CDR2: MNHNY, SVGAGI (reference sequence). The CDR3 contains 13 residues. V was pared by 0 bases and J by 15 bases, with 15 bases between. The CDR3 nucleotides read TGTGCCAGCAGTTACTCGGGGGGGGGCGCCGGGTTCTTC. Its translation: CASSYSGGGAGFF.

This clonotype was counted between two and nine times. The CDR3 loop is CASSQEMGRGTDTQYF. DNA for the CDR3: TGTGCCAGCAGCCAAGAGATGGGCAGGGGCACAGATACGCAGTATTTT. This chain uses TRBV3-1 with TRBJ2-3; maybe TRBD1 (5 bases). There are 16 residues in the CDR3. Germline-derived CDR1 and CDR2 are LGHDT and YNNKEL (reference sequence). Trimming pared 0 bases from V and 1 base from J, leaving 11 bases between.

This clonotype turned up a few times. The rearrangement uses TRBV3-1 and TRBJ1-1; D is uncertain. CDR1 and CDR2 from the germline V gene are LGHDT and YNNKEL (reference sequence). The CDR3 length is 15 residues. Trimming removed 1 base at V and 1 base at J, with 10 bases between. In DNA, the CDR3 is TGTGCCAGCAGCCAAGTCCCTCGGCCGAACACTGAAGCTTTCTTT. This translates into CASSQVPRPNTEAFF. The variable domain in full, with the rest retrieved from reference TRBV3-1 and TRBJ1-1, is DTAVSQTPKYLVTQMGNDKSIKCEQNLGHDTMYWYKQDSKKFLKIMFSYNNKELIINETVPNRFSPKSPDKAHLNLHINSLELGDSAVYFCASSQVPRPNTEAFFGQGTRLTVV.

This clonotype was seen only a few times. The chain employs TRBV4-1 and TRBJ2-5; TRBD2 might be the D (6 bases). Germline CDR1 is MGHRA and CDR2 is YSYEKL. CDR3 length equals 13 residues. Trimming took off 0 bases at V and 7 bases at J, with 9 bases between the two ends. The CDR3 DNA reads as TGCGCCAGCAGCCAAGAAAAAGCGGGGACCCAGTACTTC. Its translation: CASSQEKAGTQYF.

The chain couples TRBV2 to TRBJ1-6; D gene ambiguous. This CDR3 contains 14 residues. Deletions cut 2 bases from V and 5 bases from J, with 7 bases between. CDR1 is SNHLY, CDR2 FYNNEI, per germline. CDR3 DNA: TGTGCCAGCAGTGAAATGGGGAATAATTCACCCCTCCACTTT. This gives the protein CASSEMGNNSPLHF.

This clonotype was counted a few times. The rearrangement uses TRBV2 and TRBJ2-1; D not certain. CDR3 length: 10 residues. Trimming left V 6 bases short and J 13 bases short, with 10 bases between. Looked up from germline, CDR1 is SNHLY and CDR2 is FYNNEI. Here the CDR3 DNA reads TGTGCCAGCAGGAAAACTACCCAGTTCTTC. The encoded protein is CASRKTTQFF.

The sample holds a few counts of this clonotype. The J gene is TRBJ2-7, the V gene TRBV20-1, with D tentatively TRBD1 or TRBD2 (6 bases each). Germline V gives CDR1 DFQATT, CDR2 SNEGSKA (reference sequence). CDR3 size: 15 residues. V lost 3 bases, J lost 7 bases, and 22 bases lay in between. The CDR3 region is CSASLAARGRGEQYF. In nucleotides, the CDR3 is TGCAGTGCTAGTCTTGCGGCGCGGGGCAGGGGAGAGCAGTACTTC.

The CDR3: CAWGLGREQYF. CDR3 DNA: TGTGCCTGGGGCCTCGGGCGCGAGCAGTACTTC. The V and J genes are TRBV30 and TRBJ2-7, with unresolved D. Germline V gene sequence: CDR1 GTSNPN, CDR2 SVGIG (reference sequence). With 5 bases removed from V and 6 bases from J, the gap between germline ends came to 11 bases. CDR3 size: 11 residues.

This sequence joins TRBV6-1 and TRBJ1-1, with D maybe TRBD1 (5 bases). The germline gives CDR1 MNHNS, CDR2 SASEGT. This CDR3 has 16 residues. Trimming cost V 4 bases and J 4 bases, with 19 bases left between them. The CDR3 protein is CASSVAGESLGTEAFF. As DNA, the CDR3 is TGTGCCAGCAGTGTGGCGGGGGAATCCCTGGGCACTGAAGCTTTCTTT.

V usage is TRBV7-9 and J usage is TRBJ2-4; TRBD1 aligns across 9 bases. Looked up from germline, CDR1 is SEHNR and CDR2 is FQNEAQ (reference sequence). The length of the CDR3 is 16 residues. V was clipped by 2 bases and J by 1 base; unmatched bases: 3. CDR3 bases: TGTGCCAGCAGCTTATACAGGGGGCAGGCCAAAAACATTCAGTACTTC. Protein product: CASSLYRGQAKNIQYF.

This clonotype was counted a few times. This chain links TRBV29-1 with TRBJ1-2; D is ambiguous. V was shortened by 1 base and J by 7 bases, with 7 bases between the two germline ends. The CDR3 runs 11 residues. The germline V gene has CDR1 SQVTM and CDR2 ANQGSEA. Here the CDR3 DNA reads TGCAGCGTTGAAGTAGGGTTTGGCTACACCTTC. Translating it yields CSVEVGFGYTF.

This rearrangement joins TRBV5-6 to TRBJ2-1; 14 bases line up with TRBD2. This CDR3 is 15 amino acids long. V shed 4 bases, J shed 7 bases, and the junction held 4 bases outside the gene matches. Germline loops: CDR1 SGHDT, CDR2 YYEEEE. The CDR3 DNA sequence: TGTGCCAGCAGCCTCCGGACTAGCGGGGGGAATGAGCAGTTCTTC. Residues: CASSLRTSGGNEQFF.

This clonotype appeared a few times. The chain is built from TRBV7-2 and TRBJ2-3; D is possibly TRBD1 or TRBD2 (5 bases each). The germline V gene encodes CDR1 SGHTA and CDR2 FQGNSA. V was trimmed by 3 bases and J by 5 bases, leaving 9 bases between them. The CDR3 runs to 13 residues. The CDR3 region is CASSLNGGDTQYF. For the CDR3, the DNA is TGTGCCAGCAGCTTGAATGGGGGAGATACGCAGTATTTT.

This clonotype was counted between two and nine times. The chain is built from TRBV20-1 and TRBJ2-3, with 9 positions matching TRBD2. Germline V gene sequence: CDR1 DFQATT, CDR2 SNEGSKA (reference sequence). With 5 bases clipped from V and 2 bases from J, the junction kept 11 bases outside the gene matches. The CDR3 sequence is 16 residues long. CDR3 sequence (DNA): TGCAGTGCTGCCCGGAGACTAGCGGAATTCACAGATACGCAGTATTTT. Amino acid sequence: CSAARRLAEFTDTQYF.

This chain links TRBV24-1 with TRBJ2-1, with 10 bases identical to TRBD1. Germline values: CDR1 KGHDR, CDR2 SFDVKD. The CDR3 is made up of 14 amino acids. J lost 1 base, V lost 11 bases, and 4 bases had no gene match. CDR3 bases: TGTGCCATCGGGACAGGGGTTTCCTACAATGAGCAGTTCTTC. Its translation is CAIGTGVSYNEQFF.

The rearrangement links TRBV4-3 to TRBJ2-3; D perhaps matches TRBD1 (6 bases). Germline CDR1 and CDR2: LGHNA and YSLEER. V was pared by 0 bases and J by 5 bases, with 12 bases between. This CDR3 is built from 15 residues. In DNA, the CDR3 is TGCGCCAGCAGCCAAGAGTGGGGGCAAGGAGATACGCAGTATTTT. Its protein product is CASSQEWGQGDTQYF.

The V and J genes are TRBV4-1 and TRBJ2-2, with D perhaps TRBD1 (5 bases). Trimming took off 4 bases at V and 3 bases at J, with 9 bases between the two ends. CDR3 length: 14 residues. The V gene's germline CDR1 is MGHRA and CDR2 YSYEKL. The CDR3 sequence is CASSRQPYTGELFF. The CDR3 nucleotides read TGCGCCAGCAGCCGACAGCCATACACCGGGGAGCTGTTTTTT.

In its sample, this clonotype was seen many times. Compared with germline, one end of the junction differs, possibly owing to a read error. The chain combines TRBV12-3 or TRBV12-4 with TRBJ2-7; 7 bases are a match to TRBD1. The CDR3 runs to 12 residues. This chain's CDR3 is CASSPPGTAQDF. The CDR3 coding sequence is TGTGCCAGCAGTCCGCCAGGGACAGCTCAGGACTTC.

A few counts support this clonotype. The V gene is TRBV5-1, the J gene TRBJ2-3; no definite D call. This CDR3 has 14 amino acids. CDR1 is SGHRS and CDR2 is YFSETQ in the germline V gene. V gave up 4 bases and J gave up 8 bases, with 17 bases separating them. This CDR3 is CASSRTEASRTQYF. The DNA for the CDR3 is TGCGCCAGCAGCCGAACAGAGGCCTCACGTACGCAGTATTTT.

This clonotype showed up just a few times. CDR3 nucleotides: TGTGCCAGCAGTGAGGGAGGGACCGGGGAGCTGTTTTTT. This encodes CASSEGGTGELFF. The V and J genes are TRBV25-1 and TRBJ2-2, with 7 bases fitting TRBD2. Trimming cost V 3 bases and J 5 bases; bases outside gene matches: 0. The CDR3 is made up of 13 amino acids. CDR1 is MGHDK, CDR2 SYGVNS, per germline.

A few counts support this clonotype. Here the CDR3 DNA reads TGTGCCAGCAGTTCCCCCGGACGGGAAAACACTGAAGCTTTCTTT. Amino acid sequence: CASSSPGRENTEAFF. The chain couples TRBV6-5 to TRBJ1-1; no reliable D call. The CDR3 is 15 amino acids. V lost 4 bases and J lost 2, with 14 bases in between. The germline gives CDR1 MNHEY, CDR2 SVGAGI.

The J gene is TRBJ2-7, the V gene TRBV4-1, with D possibly TRBD1 on 5 matching bases. V dropped 5 bases and J dropped 5 bases, with 22 bases sitting between them. There are 16 residues in the CDR3. CDR1 is MGHRA, CDR2 YSYEKL, per germline. The CDR3 DNA reads TGCGCCAGCAGCTCCCCCAGCCGGACACAGGCCAACGAGCAGTACTTC. This sequence encodes CASSSPSRTQANEQYF.

The chain has TRBV20-1 and TRBJ2-1, with 8 bases identical to TRBD2. The V gene's germline CDR1 is DFQATT and CDR2 SNEGSKA (reference sequence). The CDR3 length is 16 residues. The trim removed 5 bases at V and 3 bases at J, leaving 12 bases unmatched. The CDR3 protein is CSAPQAGTSRYNEQFF. The CDR3 bases are TGCAGTGCTCCTCAGGCCGGGACTAGTCGCTACAATGAGCAGTTCTTC.

This clonotype was found a few times. The chain couples TRBV6-5 to TRBJ2-5, with 11 bases aligning to TRBD1. CDR1 and CDR2 from the germline V gene are MNHEY and SVGAGI. The ends lost 6 bases at V and 3 bases at J; junction bases unmatched: 3. The CDR3 extends over 14 amino acids. CDR3 amino acids: CASRRDRGEETQYF. The CDR3 nucleotides read TGTGCCAGCAGAAGGGACAGGGGGGAAGAGACCCAGTACTTC.

This clonotype was recorded many times. This rearrangement joins TRBV5-1 to TRBJ2-7, with 13 positions matching TRBD2. CDR1 and CDR2 from the germline V gene are SGHRS and YFSETQ. Trimming cost V 0 bases and J 4 bases; bases outside gene matches: 1. CDR3 length equals 15 residues. The CDR3 is CASSLETSGGYEQYF. The CDR3 nucleotides are TGCGCCAGCAGCTTGGAGACTAGCGGGGGGTACGAGCAGTACTTC.

This clonotype has at least ten counts. V and J are TRBV20-1 and TRBJ1-1, with D hard to call. Deletions cut 0 bases from V and 2 bases from J, with 7 bases between. The CDR3 is 13 residues long. Germline CDR1 is DFQATT and CDR2 is SNEGSKA (reference sequence). Here the CDR3 DNA reads TGCAGTGCTAGAGATCTGGTTAACACTGAAGCTTTCTTT. Amino acids: CSARDLVNTEAFF.